This T cell receptor beta chain is drawn from a study of blood T cell repertoires in COVID-19. The overall study: Spain, Italy and the United States supplied samples that represented acute and convalescent COVID-19. PBMCs, B-cell-depleted T cells, or T cells were the source of the cDNA or gDNA that made up the material.

This clone was found a few times. How the authors handled the data: Reference gene primers were amplified, and this amplification served to estimate nucleated cell counts. Clones were sequenced by immunoSEQ multiplex PCR, and TCRdb holds only the in-frame ones, with some missing. From that table come the V and J calls and clone size; the DNA was used to work out D and trimming. The sample contains about 76,000 clones, roughly 80% of which appear only once. The V and J ends lost 6 bases and 1 base, in that order; junction bases with no gene match: 6. This CDR3 spans 16 amino acids. The germline V gene has CDR1 SNHLY and CDR2 FYNNEI.

This sequence was found in a human donor in a cohort sampled during active COVID-19. Sequenced sample: peripheral blood. The V call is TRBV2, the J call TRBJ2-6; TRBD1 agrees at 7 bases. As DNA, the CDR3 is TGTGCCAGCAGAAAAGCGACAGGGTCTGGGGCCAACGTCCTGACTTTC. Its protein is CASRKATGSGANVLTF.